The entry below describes one T cell receptor beta chain. Its antigen remains unidentified. Produced via immunoSEQ multiplex PCR; TCRdb's table is partial and in-frame only. The table has roughly 420,000 clones, 85% to 90% seen once. This entry belongs to a study of Ad26.COV2.S vaccination and SARS-CoV-2 variants. Described treatment: 15 to 20 received Ad26.COV2.S at low or high dose, single or two shots; about 5 received placebo; per-sample allocation not given. Day 63 after the first injection of vaccine or placebo was the sampling time. Its platform was an Ad26 vector, and its expressed antigen was Wuhan-strain SARS-CoV-2 spike. Notes on the study in general: Among vaccine recipients, spike-specific TCR breadth exceeded that of placebo recipients.

This clonotype was sampled from a person between 18 and 65 years old who received the Ad26.COV2.S COVID-19 vaccine or a placebo. The sample consisted of peripheral blood, taken in a trial of Ad26.COV2.S vaccine versus placebo.

CDR3 sequence: CASSQDAGGLDTQYF. The DNA for the CDR3 is TGTGCCAGCAGCCAAGACGCGGGGGGGCTGGATACGCAGTATTTT. The chain employs TRBV3-1 (or the pseudogene TRBV3-2) and TRBJ2-3, with TRBD2 matching 9 bases. Per the germline V gene, CDR1 is LGHDT and CDR2 is YNNKEL (reference sequence). The CDR3 is made up of 15 amino acids. V lost 0 bases to trimming and J lost 6 bases; unmatched junction nucleotides: 4.